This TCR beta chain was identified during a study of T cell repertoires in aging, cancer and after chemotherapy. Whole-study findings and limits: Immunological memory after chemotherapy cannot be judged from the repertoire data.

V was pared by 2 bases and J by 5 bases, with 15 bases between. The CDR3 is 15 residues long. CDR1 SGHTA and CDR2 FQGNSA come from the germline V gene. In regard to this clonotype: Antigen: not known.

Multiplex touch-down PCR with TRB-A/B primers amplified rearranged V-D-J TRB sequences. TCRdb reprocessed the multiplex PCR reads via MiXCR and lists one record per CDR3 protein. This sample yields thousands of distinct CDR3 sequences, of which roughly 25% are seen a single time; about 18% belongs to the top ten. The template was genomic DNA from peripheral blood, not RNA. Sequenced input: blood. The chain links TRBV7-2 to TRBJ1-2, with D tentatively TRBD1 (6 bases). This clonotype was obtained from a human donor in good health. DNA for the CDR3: TGTGCCAGCAGCTTAATGGGATCCCAGGGGTATGGCTACACCTTC. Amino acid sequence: CASSLMGSQGYGYTF.